This section outlines one T cell receptor (beta chain) sequence together with its context. This record belongs to a study of control samples from healthy donors and cancer patients. This table comes from immunoSEQ multiplex PCR, and its TCRdb copy is limited to in-frame clones, with some not included. This sample has around 130,000 clones, with 70% to 90% found just once. V lost 6 bases to trimming and J lost 2 bases, with 13 bases between them. Looked up from germline, CDR1 is SNHLY and CDR2 is FYNNEI. The CDR3 runs to 14 residues. The sequencing sample was made of blood. V usage is TRBV2 and J usage is TRBJ1-1; D may be TRBD1 (5 bases). The clonotype comes from a man aged 45-65 years in good health. In nucleotides, the CDR3 is TGTGCCAGCAGGGGGGACGGCCAAAACACTGAAGCTTTCTTT. The encoded protein is CASRGDGQNTEAFF.